This TCR beta chain was sequenced in a study of persistence of HIV-infected CD4 T cells. Anti-CD3/anti-CD28 beads served as a nonspecific positive control stimulus. Sorting selected CD4+ T cells upregulating both CD40 ligand and CD69. Worth noting for this clone: Its specificity is not known.

Sequencing used immunoSEQ version 4 in survey mode. Clones were sequenced by immunoSEQ multiplex PCR, and TCRdb holds only the in-frame ones, with some missing. The sample has about 45,000 clones; roughly 92% are singletons. The CDR3 extends over 13 amino acids. The V gene's germline CDR1 is LGHDT and CDR2 YNNKEL (reference sequence). Trimming left V 3 bases short and J 8 bases short, with 11 bases between. Source: CD4+ T cells sorted from PBMCs after approximately 18-hour stimulation, taken from a patient who received antiretroviral therapy. The rearrangement links TRBV3-1 (or the pseudogene TRBV3-2) to TRBJ2-1, with D possibly being TRBD1 (6 bases). The source of this sequence is an adult man with HIV who was CMV-seropositive. The CDR3 coding sequence is TGTGCCAGCAGCCAGGGGGCGATCGATGAGCAGTTCTTC. Amino acids: CASSQGAIDEQFF.